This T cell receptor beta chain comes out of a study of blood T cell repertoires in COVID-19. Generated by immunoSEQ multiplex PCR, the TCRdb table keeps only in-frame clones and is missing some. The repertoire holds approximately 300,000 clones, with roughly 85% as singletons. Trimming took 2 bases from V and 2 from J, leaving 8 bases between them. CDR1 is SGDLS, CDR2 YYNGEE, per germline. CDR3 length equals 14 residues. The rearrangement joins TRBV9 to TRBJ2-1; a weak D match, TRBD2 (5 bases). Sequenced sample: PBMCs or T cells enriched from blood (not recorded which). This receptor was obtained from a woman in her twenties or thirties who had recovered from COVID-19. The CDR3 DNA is TGTGCCAGCAGCGTCGCGGGCCCCTACAATGAGCAGTTCTTC. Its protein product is CASSVAGPYNEQFF.